This T cell receptor beta chain was sequenced during a study of somatic mutations in cytotoxic T cells in rheumatoid arthritis. The wider study: Patient blood (over 28 ml EDTA) was collected right after diagnosis, preceding any treatment. Whole-study findings and limits: The authors did not know the antigen targets of the expanded CD8+ clones.

As for this clone: Its target is unknown.

The CDR3 extends over 16 amino acids. Looked up from germline, CDR1 is SGHRS and CDR2 is YFSETQ. V was clipped by 4 bases and J by 2 bases; unmatched bases: 7. Positively selected by magnetic beads, CD4+ and CD8+ cells were purity-checked by flow cytometry. Produced via immunoSEQ multiplex PCR; TCRdb's table is partial and in-frame only. The sample lists some 18,000 clones, around 80% occurring once. This TCR was recovered from an adult with rheumatoid arthritis. Material: CD8+ T cells sorted from blood. This sequence joins TRBV5-1 and TRBJ2-3; TRBD2 aligns across 10 bases. The CDR3 DNA sequence: TGCGCCAGCAGCCTCTCTAGCGGGGGTATCACAGATACGCAGTATTTT. The encoded protein is CASSLSSGGITDTQYF.